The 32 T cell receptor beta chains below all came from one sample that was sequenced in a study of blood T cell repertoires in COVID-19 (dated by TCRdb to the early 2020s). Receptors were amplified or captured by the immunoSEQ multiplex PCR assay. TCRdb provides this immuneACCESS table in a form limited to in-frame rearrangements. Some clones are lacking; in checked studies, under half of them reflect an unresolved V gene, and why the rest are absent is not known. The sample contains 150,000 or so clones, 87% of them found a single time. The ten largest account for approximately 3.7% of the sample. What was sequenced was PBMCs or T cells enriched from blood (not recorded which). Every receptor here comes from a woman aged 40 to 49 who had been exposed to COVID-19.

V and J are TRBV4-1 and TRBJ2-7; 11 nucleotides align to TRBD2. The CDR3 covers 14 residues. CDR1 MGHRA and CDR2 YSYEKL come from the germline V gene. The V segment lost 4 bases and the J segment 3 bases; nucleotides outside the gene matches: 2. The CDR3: CASSLTSGGYEQYF. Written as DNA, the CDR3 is TGCGCCAGCAGCCTAACTAGCGGGGGCTACGAGCAGTACTTC.

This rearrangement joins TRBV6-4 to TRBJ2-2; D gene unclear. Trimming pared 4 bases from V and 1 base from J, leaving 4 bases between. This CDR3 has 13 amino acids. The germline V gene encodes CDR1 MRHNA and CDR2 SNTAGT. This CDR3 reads CASSAGNTGELFF. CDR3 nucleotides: TGTGCCAGCAGTGCAGGGAACACCGGGGAGCTGTTTTTT.

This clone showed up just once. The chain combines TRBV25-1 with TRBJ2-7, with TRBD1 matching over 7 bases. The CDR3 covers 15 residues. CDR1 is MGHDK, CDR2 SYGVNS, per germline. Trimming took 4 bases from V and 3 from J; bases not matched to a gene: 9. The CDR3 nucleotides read TGTGCCAGCAGTGCTCCCCGGACAGGTAGCTACGAGCAGTACTTC. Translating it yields CASSAPRTGSYEQYF.

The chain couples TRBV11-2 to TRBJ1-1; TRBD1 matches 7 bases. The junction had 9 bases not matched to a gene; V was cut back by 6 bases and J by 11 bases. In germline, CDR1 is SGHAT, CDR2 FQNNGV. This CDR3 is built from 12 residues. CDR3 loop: CASSSATGDAFF. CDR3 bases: TGTGCCAGCAGTTCCGCTACAGGGGATGCTTTCTTT.

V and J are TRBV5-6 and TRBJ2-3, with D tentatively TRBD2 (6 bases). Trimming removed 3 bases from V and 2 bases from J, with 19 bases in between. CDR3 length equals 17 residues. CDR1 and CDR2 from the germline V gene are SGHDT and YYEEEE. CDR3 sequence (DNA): TGTGCCAGCAGCTCTACCGGGACTTTAGTGGTCACAGATACGCAGTATTTT. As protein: CASSSTGTLVVTDTQYF.

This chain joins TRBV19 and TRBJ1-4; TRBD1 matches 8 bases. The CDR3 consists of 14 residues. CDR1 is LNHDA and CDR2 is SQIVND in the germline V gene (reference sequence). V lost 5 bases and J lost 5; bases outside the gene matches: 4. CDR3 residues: CASSPQGGNEKLFF. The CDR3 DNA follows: TGTGCCAGTAGTCCACAGGGGGGAAATGAAAAACTGTTTTTT.

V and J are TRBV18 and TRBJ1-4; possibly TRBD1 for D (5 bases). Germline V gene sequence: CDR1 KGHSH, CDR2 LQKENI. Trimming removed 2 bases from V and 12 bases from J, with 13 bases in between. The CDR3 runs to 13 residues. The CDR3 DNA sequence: TGTGCCAGCTCACCAAACGAAGGGGATGAACTGTTTTTT. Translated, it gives CASSPNEGDELFF.

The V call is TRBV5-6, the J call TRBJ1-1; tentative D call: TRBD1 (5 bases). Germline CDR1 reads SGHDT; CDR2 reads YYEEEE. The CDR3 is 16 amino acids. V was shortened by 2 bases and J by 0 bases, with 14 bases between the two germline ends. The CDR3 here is CASSFWGGILNTEAFF. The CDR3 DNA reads TGTGCCAGCAGCTTCTGGGGGGGTATTCTGAACACTGAAGCTTTCTTT. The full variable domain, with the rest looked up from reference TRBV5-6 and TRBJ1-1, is DAGVTQSPTHLIKTRGQQVTLRCSPKSGHDTVSWYQQALGQGPQFIFQYYEEEERQRGNFPDRFSGHQFPNYSSELNVNALLLGDSALYLCASSFWGGILNTEAFFGQGTRLTVV.

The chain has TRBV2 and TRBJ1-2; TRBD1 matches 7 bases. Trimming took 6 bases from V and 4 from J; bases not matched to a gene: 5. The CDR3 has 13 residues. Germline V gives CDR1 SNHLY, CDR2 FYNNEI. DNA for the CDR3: TGTGCCAGCAGGGCAGGGGGTGGCTATGGCTACACCTTC. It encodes CASRAGGGYGYTF.

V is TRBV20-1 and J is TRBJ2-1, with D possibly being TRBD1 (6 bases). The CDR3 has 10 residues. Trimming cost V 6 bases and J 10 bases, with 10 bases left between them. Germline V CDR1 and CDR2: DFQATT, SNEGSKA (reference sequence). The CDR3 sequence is CSAPQGEQFF. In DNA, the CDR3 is TGCAGTGCCCCACAGGGAGAGCAGTTCTTC.

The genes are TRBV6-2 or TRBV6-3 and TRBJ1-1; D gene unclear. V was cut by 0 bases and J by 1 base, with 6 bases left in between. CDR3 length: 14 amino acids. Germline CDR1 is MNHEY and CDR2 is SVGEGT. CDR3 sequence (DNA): TGTGCCAGCAGTTACTCAGTAGAGAACACTGAAGCTTTCTTT. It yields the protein CASSYSVENTEAFF.

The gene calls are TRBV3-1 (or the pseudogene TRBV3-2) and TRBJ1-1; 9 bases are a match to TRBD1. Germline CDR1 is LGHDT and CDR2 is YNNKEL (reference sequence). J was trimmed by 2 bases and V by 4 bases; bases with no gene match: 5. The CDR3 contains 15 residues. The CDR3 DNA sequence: TGTGCCAGCAGCCGGGGACAGGGAACCAACACTGAAGCTTTCTTT. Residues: CASSRGQGTNTEAFF.

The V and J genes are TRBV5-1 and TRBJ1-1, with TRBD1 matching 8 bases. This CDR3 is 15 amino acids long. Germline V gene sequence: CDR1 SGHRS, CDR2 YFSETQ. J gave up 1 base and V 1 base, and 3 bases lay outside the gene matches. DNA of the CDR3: TGCGCCAGCAGCTTGACCGGGACAGGGAACACTGAAGCTTTCTTT. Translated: CASSLTGTGNTEAFF.

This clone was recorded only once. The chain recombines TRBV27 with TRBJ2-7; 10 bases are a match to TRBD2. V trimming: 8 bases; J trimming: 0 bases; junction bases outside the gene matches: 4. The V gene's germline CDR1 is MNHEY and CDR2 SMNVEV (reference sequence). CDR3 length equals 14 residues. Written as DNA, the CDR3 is TGTGCCAGCGGACGGACTAGCGGCTCCTACGAGCAGTACTTC. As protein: CASGRTSGSYEQYF.

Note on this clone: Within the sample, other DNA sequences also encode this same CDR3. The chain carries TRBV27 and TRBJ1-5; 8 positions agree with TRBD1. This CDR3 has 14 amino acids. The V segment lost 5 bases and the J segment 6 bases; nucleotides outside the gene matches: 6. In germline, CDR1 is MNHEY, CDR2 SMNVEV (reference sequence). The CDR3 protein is CASSLGQGSQPQHF. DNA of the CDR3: TGTGCCAGCAGTCTCGGACAGGGATCTCAGCCCCAGCATTTT.

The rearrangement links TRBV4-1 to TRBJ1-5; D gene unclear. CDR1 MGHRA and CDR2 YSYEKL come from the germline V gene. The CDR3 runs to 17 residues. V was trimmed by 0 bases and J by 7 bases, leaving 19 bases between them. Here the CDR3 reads CASSQELIRGLGQPQHF. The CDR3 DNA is TGCGCCAGCAGCCAAGAATTAATACGGGGATTGGGGCAGCCCCAGCATTTT.

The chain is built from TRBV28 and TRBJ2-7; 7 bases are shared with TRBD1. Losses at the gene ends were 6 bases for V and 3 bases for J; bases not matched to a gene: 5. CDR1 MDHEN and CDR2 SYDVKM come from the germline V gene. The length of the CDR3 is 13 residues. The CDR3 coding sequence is TGTGCCAGCAGGTCCGGGACAGTCTACGAGCAGTACTTC. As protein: CASRSGTVYEQYF. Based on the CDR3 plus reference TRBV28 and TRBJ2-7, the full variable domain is DVKVTQSSRYLVKRTGEKVFLECVQDMDHENMFWYRQDPGLGLRLIYFSYDVKMKEKGDIPEGYSVSREKKERFSLILESASTNQTSMYLCASRSGTVYEQYFGPGTRLTVT.

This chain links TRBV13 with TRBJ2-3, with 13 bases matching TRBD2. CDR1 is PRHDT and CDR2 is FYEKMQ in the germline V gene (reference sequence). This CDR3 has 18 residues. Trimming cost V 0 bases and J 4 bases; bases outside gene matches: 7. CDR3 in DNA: TGTGCCAGCAGCTTAGGTGCACTAGCGGGGGGGCCTGCAGATACGCAGTATTTT. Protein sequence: CASSLGALAGGPADTQYF.

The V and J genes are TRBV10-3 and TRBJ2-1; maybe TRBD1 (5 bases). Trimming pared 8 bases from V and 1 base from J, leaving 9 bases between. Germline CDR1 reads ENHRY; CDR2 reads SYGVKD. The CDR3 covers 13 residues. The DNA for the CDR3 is TGTGCCATCGGGGCAGGATCCTACAATGAGCAGTTCTTC. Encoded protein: CAIGAGSYNEQFF.

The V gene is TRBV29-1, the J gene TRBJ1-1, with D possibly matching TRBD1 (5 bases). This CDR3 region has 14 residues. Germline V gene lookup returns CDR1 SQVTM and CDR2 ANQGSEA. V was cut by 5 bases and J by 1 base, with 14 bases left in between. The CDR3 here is CSVSLGQGNTEAFF. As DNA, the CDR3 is TGCAGCGTTAGCTTGGGGCAGGGGAACACTGAAGCTTTCTTT.

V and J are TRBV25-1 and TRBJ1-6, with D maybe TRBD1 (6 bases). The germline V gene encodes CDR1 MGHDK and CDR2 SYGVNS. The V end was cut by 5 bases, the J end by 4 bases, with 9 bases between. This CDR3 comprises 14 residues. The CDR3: CASSWGPYNSPLHF. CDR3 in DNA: TGTGCCAGCAGTTGGGGGCCGTATAATTCACCCCTCCACTTT.

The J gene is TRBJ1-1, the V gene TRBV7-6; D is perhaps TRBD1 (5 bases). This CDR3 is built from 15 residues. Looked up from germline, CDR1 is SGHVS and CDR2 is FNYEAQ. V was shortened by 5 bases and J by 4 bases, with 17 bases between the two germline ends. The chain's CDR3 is CASSKTTAGLTEAFF. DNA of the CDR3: TGTGCCAGCAGCAAAACGACGGCGGGGCTCACTGAAGCTTTCTTT. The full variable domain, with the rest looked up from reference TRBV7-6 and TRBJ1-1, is GAGVSQSPRYKVTKRGQDVALRCDPISGHVSLYWYRQALGQGPEFLTYFNYEAQQDKSGLPNDRFSAERPEGSISTLTIQRTEQRDSAMYRCASSKTTAGLTEAFFGQGTRLTVV.

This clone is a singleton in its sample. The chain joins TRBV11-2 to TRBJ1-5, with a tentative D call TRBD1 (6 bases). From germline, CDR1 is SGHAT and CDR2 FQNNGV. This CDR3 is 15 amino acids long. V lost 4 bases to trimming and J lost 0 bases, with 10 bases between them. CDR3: CASSSRGDSNQPQHF. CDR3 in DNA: TGTGCCAGCAGCTCCAGGGGTGATAGCAATCAGCCCCAGCATTTT.

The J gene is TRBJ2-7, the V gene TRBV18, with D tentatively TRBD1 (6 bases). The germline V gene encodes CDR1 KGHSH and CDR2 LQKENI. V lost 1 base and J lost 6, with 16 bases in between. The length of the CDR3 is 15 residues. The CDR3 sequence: CASSPREQGSIEQYF. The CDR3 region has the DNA TGTGCCAGCTCACCACGGGAACAGGGTTCCATCGAGCAGTACTTC. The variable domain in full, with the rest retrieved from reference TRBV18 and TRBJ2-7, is NAGVMQNPRHLVRRRGQEARLRCSPMKGHSHVYWYRQLPEEGLKFMVYLQKENIIDESGMPKERFSAEFPKEGPSILRIQQVVRGDSAAYFCASSPREQGSIEQYFGPGTRLTVT.

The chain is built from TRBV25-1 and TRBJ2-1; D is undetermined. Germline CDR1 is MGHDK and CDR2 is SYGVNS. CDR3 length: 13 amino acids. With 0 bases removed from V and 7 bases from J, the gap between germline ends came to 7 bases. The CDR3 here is CASSEYSGNEQFF. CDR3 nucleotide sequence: TGTGCCAGCAGTGAATATAGTGGTAATGAGCAGTTCTTC.

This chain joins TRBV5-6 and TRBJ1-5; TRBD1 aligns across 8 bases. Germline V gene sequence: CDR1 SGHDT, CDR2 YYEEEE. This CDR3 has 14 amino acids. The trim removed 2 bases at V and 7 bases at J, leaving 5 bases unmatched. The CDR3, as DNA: TGTGCCAGCAGCTTAATTACAGGGGGACAGCCCCAGCATTTT. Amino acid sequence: CASSLITGGQPQHF.

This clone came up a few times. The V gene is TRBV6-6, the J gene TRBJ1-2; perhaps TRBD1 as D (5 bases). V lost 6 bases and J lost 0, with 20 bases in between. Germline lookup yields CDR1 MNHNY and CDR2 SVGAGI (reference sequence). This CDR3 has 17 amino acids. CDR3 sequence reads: CASSRVPAGSANYGYTF. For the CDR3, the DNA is TGTGCCAGCAGCCGAGTGCCTGCAGGGTCCGCTAACTATGGCTACACCTTC.

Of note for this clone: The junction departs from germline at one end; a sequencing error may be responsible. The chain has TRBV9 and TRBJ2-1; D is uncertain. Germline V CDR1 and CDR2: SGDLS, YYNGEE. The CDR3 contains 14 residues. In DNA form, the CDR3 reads TGTGCCAGCAGCGTAGCTCTGGGCTACGATGAGCAGTTCTTC. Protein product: CASSVALGYDEQFF.

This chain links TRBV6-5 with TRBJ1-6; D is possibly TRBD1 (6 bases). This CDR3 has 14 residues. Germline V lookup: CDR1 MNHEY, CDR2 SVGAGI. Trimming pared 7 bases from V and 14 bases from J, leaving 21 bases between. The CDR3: CASKGASTGTTLHF. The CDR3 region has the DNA TGTGCCAGCAAAGGAGCCAGTACAGGGACGACCCTCCACTTT.

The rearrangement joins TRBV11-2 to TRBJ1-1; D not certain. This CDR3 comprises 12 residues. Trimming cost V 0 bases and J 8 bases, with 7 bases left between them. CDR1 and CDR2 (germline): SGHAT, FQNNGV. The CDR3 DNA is TGTGCCAGCAGCTTAGATGGGCAGGAAGCTTTCTTT. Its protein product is CASSLDGQEAFF.

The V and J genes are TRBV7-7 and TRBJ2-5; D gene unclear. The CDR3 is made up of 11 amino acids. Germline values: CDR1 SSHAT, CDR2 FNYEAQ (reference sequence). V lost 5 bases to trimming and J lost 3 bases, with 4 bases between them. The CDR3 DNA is TGTGCCAGCAGCCCAAAAGAGACCCAGTACTTC. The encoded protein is CASSPKETQYF.

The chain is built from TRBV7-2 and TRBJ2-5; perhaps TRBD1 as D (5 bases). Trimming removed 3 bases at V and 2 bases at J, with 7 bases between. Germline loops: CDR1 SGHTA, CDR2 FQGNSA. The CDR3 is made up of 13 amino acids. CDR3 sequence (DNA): TGTGCCAGCAGCTTGGGGCTACAAGAGACCCAGTACTTC. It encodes CASSLGLQETQYF. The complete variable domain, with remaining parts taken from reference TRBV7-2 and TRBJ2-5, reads GAGVSQSPSNKVTEKGKDVELRCDPISGHTALYWYRQSLGQGLEFLIYFQGNSAPDKSGLPSDRFSAERTGGSVSTLTIQRTQQEDSAVYLCASSLGLQETQYFGPGTRLLVL.